The rows below give T cell receptor beta chains drawn from one sample of a study of T cell responses to AZD1222 COVID-19 vaccine. Here immunoSEQ multiplex PCR was the method, and the copy in TCRdb shows in-frame clones only, minus some. The profile shows 250,000 to 300,000 clones, approximately 94% of them singletons. The sequencing used peripheral blood, collected 28 days after the second AZD1222 dose. These receptors all come from an adult who received the AZD1222 COVID-19 vaccine. Both conserved end residues are part of each CDR3.

v_call cdr3_aa
TRBV3-1/TRBV3-2 CASSQGRNTEAFF
TRBV13 CASSLGGTSYNSPLHF
TRBV6-5 CASSYSAGGYGYTF
TRBV19 CASRRGGSNQPQHF
TRBV28 CASRRGWGEIYEQYF
TRBV18 CASSPGTNYGYTF
TRBV27 CASSIRSGANVLTF
TRBV3-1/TRBV3-2 CASSQEGFLAGFTDTQYF
TRBV25-1 CASSEASETYEQYF
TRBV28 CASSLSGTGVGYGYTF
TRBV28 CASSHRDRVDTEQFF
TRBV5-1 CASSSQGFSDYEQYF
TRBV4-1 CASSQASLGPSDTQYF
TRBV2 CASSETGSSYNEQFF
TRBV13 CASRSRDNSYEQYF
TRBV7-8 CASSQLPNEQYF
TRBV28 CASATNEKLFF
TRBV10-3 CAISESMAGPTYEQYF
TRBV28 CASSPGQLPSAIYF
TRBV11-1 CASSLERGPGEQFF
TRBV6-2/TRBV6-3 CASSYTSGGIKETQYF
TRBV19 CASSPSWDVNTEAFF
TRBV5-6 CASSLASYEQYF
TRBV7-8 CASSRLGTGNTEAFF
TRBV19 CASSPQTGARVVYTF
TRBV7-9 CANEDGNTEAFF
TRBV4-1 CASSQEQLGDEQYF
TRBV4-2 CASSQEPTRDNEQFF
TRBV3-1/TRBV3-2 CASSRRTYTGELFF
TRBV7-8 CASSRQNSPLHF
TRBV29-1 CSVEDLGETQYF
TRBV19 CASSNGRAGNEQFF
TRBV18 CASSQQGLGQPQHF
TRBV6-4 CASSDPGAFDEKLFF
TRBV6-5 CASSYSWLNTEAFF
TRBV5-4 CASSLGLAGGIYEQYF
TRBV2 CAGVGENYGYTF
TRBV20-1 CSARDSPSQFF
TRBV3-1/TRBV3-2 CASSQNYYEQYF
TRBV7-6 CASSLGSGELFF
TRBV6-5 CASTEPQGSKNIQYF
TRBV7-6 CASSLEGTLRGNEQFF
TRBV28 CATRRPRQDPTYEQYF
TRBV5-6 CASSLDWTAHGYTF
TRBV25-1 CASSISGLLNTEAFF
TRBV3-1/TRBV3-2 CASSLLRGSTEAFF
TRBV18 CASSPITGELFF
TRBV9 CASSVTPGQTYEQYF
TRBV5-4 CASSSTGNSYEQYF
TRBV28 CASTQVGSPEAFF